This TCR beta chain stems from a study of cytomegalovirus exposure and HLA in healthy donors (dated by TCRdb to the late 2010s). Looking at the study overall: An earlier analysis of roughly 570 of the donors reported 276 Gb of sequence data and 90 million to 120 million unique TCR beta sequences obtained from around 180 million T cells. In the later analysis, no new phenotypic data were used to find candidate immune exposures; instead, reliance was placed on TCR beta sequences and their occurrence across donors. High-throughput TCR immunosequencing, statistical association of individual TCRs with disease status, and machine learning were combined to predict cytomegalovirus infection status. Of the roughly 420 genotyped donors, less than 90% were placed in the genetic ancestry cluster associated with self-reported Caucasian donors. To study patterns of TCR occurrence, a later analysis re-analyzed previously published TCR beta repertoires from around 660 donors and added high-resolution HLA genotyping. On average, roughly 240,000 unique TCR beta nucleotide sequences were sequenced per donor among 300 to 500 genotyped donors of the cohort, with roughly 19% of those sequences being non-productive. An earlier analysis of several hundred of the donors used high-throughput TCR beta sequencing to judge whether each TCR beta V gene segment behaved as functional or pseudogenic. Roughly 5 DR-DQ haplotypes were handled as single units for association and clustering, since linkage in the cohort was strong. Genome-wide SNP genotypes for about 60% of the 666 donors were used in a later genetic analysis, which treated that subset as a discovery cohort. Donor age, sex, ethnicity and CMV serostatus were collected together with the repertoire data. HLA typing covered class I and class II loci at four-digit resolution. The study aimed to test whether cataloging public T cell receptors could reveal signatures of past pathogen exposure. Along with the roughly 670-subject first cohort, a separate validation cohort of over a hundred different subjects was used. Typing coverage varied by locus: 629-630 donors for A, B, C, DRB1 and DQB1; some 520 for DQA1; 606 for DPA1; 450 to 480 for DPB1. The study profiled the T cell repertoires of under 850 subjects by immunosequencing and related them to cytomegalovirus serostatus. Roughly 300 gigabases of sequencing data and tens of millions of unique TCR sequences made up an early release that covered over 550 HLA-typed donors. All discovery cohort repertoires had been generated using a single sequencing platform. The study at large found these results: In a later analysis, the rate of TCR association differed among HLA loci, with DRB1 alleles having the most associated TCRs and HLA-C alleles having the fewest. In a later analysis, several top co-occurrence clusters were reported to appear linked to parvovirus B19, influenza, CMV and Epstein-Barr virus. HLA typing was unavailable for some donors at each locus, so association tests used only the typed subset. A further reported finding was that TCR beta sequences accurately predicted the HLA-A and HLA-B alleles for most subjects in the first cohort. Only TCR beta chains were sequenced in this cohort, and the absence of alpha or paired-chain data limited detectable features. The earlier analysis of approximately 540 of the donors excluded some 15 rarely observed V segments, including chromosome 9 orphons, because counts were too low. The 87-base-pair reads could not distinguish some IMGT-functional V segments, including TRBV6-2 and TRBV6-3, so those segments were excluded. According to a later analysis, most CMV-associated TCR beta chains appeared to be HLA-restricted, and the HLA associations seemed to be driven largely by CMV exposure. In a later analysis, HLA-associated TCR beta chains showed more clonal expansion and lower generation probabilities than non-associated chains that were equally common. Most TCR sequences were seen in very few donors, while some public TCRs were found in many individuals. A few of the identified cytomegalovirus-associated TCR beta chains were confirmed in vitro to be specific for cytomegalovirus antigens. In a later genetic analysis, a missense DCLRE1C variant was associated with V-gene and J-gene trimming of TCR beta chains, and the association was replicated in an independent cohort. At a false discovery rate of 0.05, a later analysis linked about 17,000 TCR beta sequences to specific HLA alleles. For the cohort, immune exposure information was limited to CMV serostatus. In an earlier analysis of a few hundred of the donors, most TCR beta V segments were observed in productive rearrangements about 90% or about 30% of the time, broadly matching IMGT annotations. Sequencing depth was assumed to be roughly uniform across donors in the presence/absence analyses, though that assumption may not hold. The classifier was reported to diagnose cytomegalovirus status with high specificity and sensitivity in both the original cohort and the validation cohort. Strong co-occurrence of HLA alleles, especially DR and DQ, made assigning TCR associations to individual alleles difficult. A group of highly shared sequence variants was considered likely to be a technical artifact of the sequencing pipeline. The study listed 150 to 200 TCR beta chains as associated with cytomegalovirus. According to a later genetic analysis, donors in an Asian-associated ancestry cluster had fewer N-insertions in productive TCRs than the approximately 700-donor mean. The authors suggested that the approach could potentially be generalized to other disease states and immunological phenotypes. Correlated functional status among segregating V segments might reflect linkage disequilibrium, but an unknown experimental factor could not be ruled out.

The germline V gene supplies CDR1 MGHDK and CDR2 SYGVNS. Including the terminal cysteine and phenylalanine, the CDR3 comprises 17 residues. Of the read, only the CDR3 DNA is kept; its 51 bases are in frame from base 1. Trimmed from V: 4 bases; trimmed from J: 6 bases; junction bases lacking a gene match: 13. The cohort was made up of about 610 healthy bone marrow donors. At the time of sampling, every cohort member was nominally healthy, though immune exposures that went unrecorded were likely present. The donor was CMV seronegative and belonged to the group of more than 300 seronegative cohort members. Each donor provided a peripheral blood sample, and peripheral blood mononuclear cells were used for TCR beta sequencing. Genomic DNA extraction from the blood cell samples was performed with the Qiagen DNeasy Blood Extraction Kit. Concerning this clone: Its cognate antigen has yet to be identified. No qualities accompany the bases; no much larger clone lies one base away.

Library method: the immunoSEQ multiplex PCR assay. A mixture of 60 forward primers for TCR Vbeta segments and 13 reverse primers for TCR Jbeta segments was used in the multiplex PCR. The CDR3 region of rearranged TCR beta genes was amplified from genomic DNA by a multiplex PCR assay. On the Illumina HiSeq System, the amplified TCR beta libraries were sequenced as 87-base-pair reads. For the original study's pipeline: In a later analysis, roughly 80 million unique TCR beta chains were counted across the approximately 620 repertoires, and about 10 million of these chains were shared by at least two donors. Raw reads were error-corrected and collapsed into unique sequences by a nearest-neighbor algorithm in which closely related sequences were merged to remove PCR and sequencing errors. Alignment of CDR3 sequences to IMGT reference sequences was used to assign V, D and J gene segments. For a sequence to be retained, a match of at least six nucleotides to both a V gene segment and a J gene segment was required. A rearrangement was called productive if the CDR3 had no stop codons and remained in frame with V and J, and every other rearrangement was called non-productive. Following IMGT convention, CDR3 was defined as the stretch from the second conserved V-encoded cysteine to the conserved J-encoded phenylalanine. The earlier analysis of more than 450 of the donors excluded sequences that lacked an unambiguous match to a single V gene segment. In an earlier analysis of approximately 550 of the donors, V segments were called functional above 56.7% productive rearrangements and were called segregating when the between-donor standard deviation exceeded 5%. To diagnose cytomegalovirus status from the catalog of TCR beta chain sequences, a statistical classification framework was built. A later analysis assigned V and J genes by comparing TCR nucleotide sequences with IMGT/GENE-DB human TR gene sequences. The TCRdist pipeline was used in a later analysis to assign CDR3 sequences and most-parsimonious VDJ recombination scenarios. A later analysis defined each TCR beta chain by its CDR3 amino acid sequence plus V-gene family, and excluded reads lacking a unique V-gene family. A later analysis removed 450 to 600 highly shared, low-generation-probability nucleotide sequences to deal with suspected cross-contamination and a sequencing artifact. In a later analysis, a clonal expansion index for each public chain was calculated from normalized within-repertoire ranks of inferred template counts. A later analysis computed generation probabilities with a VDJ recombination model fitted to out-of-frame rearrangements, and checked the results against IGoR. In a later analysis, TCR-TCR, TCR-HLA and TCR-CMV co-occurrence was scored with hypergeometric tests, and a repertoire-size bias correction was applied to TCR pairs. A later analysis estimated false discovery rates by permuting HLA or CMV assignments 20 times. In a later analysis, co-occurring TCRs were grouped with DBSCAN, and TCRdist sequence similarity was added when clustering was performed within HLA-allele-positive subsets. Repertoires with fewer than 30,000 or more than 120,000 public chains, plus five repertoires with anomalous nucleotide sharing, were excluded from co-occurrence clustering. Drawn from immuneACCESS, this table holds only the in-frame rearrangements with V and J called that TCRdb kept. Clones are partly lost; checked studies trace under half to an unresolved V gene and leave the rest unexplained. Clonal size and the V and J genes are those of that table, whereas D and trimming came from the DNA. The sample data list 130,000 or so clones, and roughly three quarters of these were observed just once. The top ten clones comprise 1.1% to 1.5% of the sample.

The clonotype was recovered from a woman aged 35 to 49 in good health and CMV-seronegative. Sequencing input: PBMCs. This chain is built from TRBV25-1 and TRBJ2-5, and 11 junction bases match TRBD2. CDR3 region: CASSGGWRLAGKQTQYF. DNA sequence: TGTGCCAGCAGTGGGGGTTGGAGACTAGCGGGGAAGCAGACCCAGTACTTC.